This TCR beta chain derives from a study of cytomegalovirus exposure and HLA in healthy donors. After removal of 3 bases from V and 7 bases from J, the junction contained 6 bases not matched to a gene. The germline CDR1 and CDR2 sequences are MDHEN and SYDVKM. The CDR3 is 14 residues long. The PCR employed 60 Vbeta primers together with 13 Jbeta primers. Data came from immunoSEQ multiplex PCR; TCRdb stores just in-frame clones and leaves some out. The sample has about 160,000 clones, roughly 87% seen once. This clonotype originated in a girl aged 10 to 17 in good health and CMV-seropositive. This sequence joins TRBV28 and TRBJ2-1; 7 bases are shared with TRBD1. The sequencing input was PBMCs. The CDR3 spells CASSLPSRGNEQFF. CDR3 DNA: TGTGCCAGCAGTTTGCCATCCAGGGGGAATGAGCAGTTCTTC.